The TCR beta chain under discussion was sequenced for a study of T cells in Graves' hyperthyroidism and ophthalmopathy. Amplified TCR beta CDR3 regions derived from RNA transcripts. TCR CDR3 underwent first-round RT-PCR with the HTBI primer set. MiXCR, run by TCRdb on the multiplex PCR reads, gives a single entry per CDR3 protein. Of 500,000 to 650,000 distinct CDR3 sequences in the sample, approximately 17% are singletons; the top ten hold approximately 18%. Clinical symptoms, serum thyroxine and TRAb, thyroid ultrasound and orbital computed tomography were used for the diagnoses. In regard to this clonotype: A much larger clone differs by one base, so this may be a read error.

The CDR3 sequence is 15 residues long. Germline V gene sequence: CDR1 PRHDT, CDR2 FYEKMQ (reference sequence). Sequenced input: blood. This chain connects TRBV13 to TRBJ2-1; D is uncertain. This TCR was recovered from a woman aged 18 to 35 with Graves' ophthalmopathy. In nucleotides, the CDR3 is TGTGCCAGCAGCTTGGCCGGATTTGCCTACAATGAGCGGTTCTTC. Translating it yields CASSLAGFAYNERFF.